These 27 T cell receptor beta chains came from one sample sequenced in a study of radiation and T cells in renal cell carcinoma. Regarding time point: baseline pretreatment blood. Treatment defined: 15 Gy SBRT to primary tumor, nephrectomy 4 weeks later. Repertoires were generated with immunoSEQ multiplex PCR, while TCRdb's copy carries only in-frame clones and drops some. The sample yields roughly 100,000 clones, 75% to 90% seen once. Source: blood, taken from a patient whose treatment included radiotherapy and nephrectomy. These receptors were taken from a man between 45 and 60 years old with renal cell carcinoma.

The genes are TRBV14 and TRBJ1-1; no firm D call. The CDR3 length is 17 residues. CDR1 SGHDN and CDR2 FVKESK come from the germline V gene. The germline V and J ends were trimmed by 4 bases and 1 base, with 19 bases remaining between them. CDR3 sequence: CASSRPLGGQPNTEAFF. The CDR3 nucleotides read TGTGCCAGCAGCCGACCCCTGGGAGGGCAACCGAACACTGAAGCTTTCTTT. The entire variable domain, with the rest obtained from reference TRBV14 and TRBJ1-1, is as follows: EAGVTQFPSHSVIEKGQTVTLRCDPISGHDNLYWYRRVMGKEIKFLLHFVKESKQDESGMPNNRFLAERTGGTYSTLKVQPAELEDSGVYFCASSRPLGGQPNTEAFFGQGTRLTVV.

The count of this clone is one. Written as DNA, the CDR3 is TGCGCCAGCAGCTTGATCCCCAGCGGGGGGGCCGGGGAGCTGTTTTTT. Residues: CASSLIPSGGAGELFF. The chain employs TRBV5-1 and TRBJ2-2; TRBD2 matches 10 bases. The V and J ends lost 1 base and 6 bases, in that order; junction bases with no gene match: 6. The CDR3 is made up of 16 amino acids. Germline lookup yields CDR1 SGHRS and CDR2 YFSETQ.

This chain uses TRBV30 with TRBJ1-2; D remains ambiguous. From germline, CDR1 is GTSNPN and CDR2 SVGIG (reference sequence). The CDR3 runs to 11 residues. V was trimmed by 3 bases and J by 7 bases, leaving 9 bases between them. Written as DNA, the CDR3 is TGTGCCTGGAGGCTTACAGCTGGCTACACCTTC. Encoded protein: CAWRLTAGYTF.

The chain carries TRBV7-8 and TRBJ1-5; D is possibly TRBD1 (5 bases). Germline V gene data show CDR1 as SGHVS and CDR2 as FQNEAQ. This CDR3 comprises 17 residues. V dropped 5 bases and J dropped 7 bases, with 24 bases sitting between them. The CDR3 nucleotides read TGTGCCAGCAGCGGGGGGGAGGGGCCCCACAAGGGACAGCCCCAGCATTTT. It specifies CASSGGEGPHKGQPQHF. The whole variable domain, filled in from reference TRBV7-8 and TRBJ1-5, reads GAGVSQSPRYKVAKRGQDVALRCDPISGHVSLFWYQQALGQGPEFLTYFQNEAQLDKSGLPSDRFFAERPEGSVSTLKIQRTQQEDSAVYLCASSGGEGPHKGQPQHFGDGTRLSIL.

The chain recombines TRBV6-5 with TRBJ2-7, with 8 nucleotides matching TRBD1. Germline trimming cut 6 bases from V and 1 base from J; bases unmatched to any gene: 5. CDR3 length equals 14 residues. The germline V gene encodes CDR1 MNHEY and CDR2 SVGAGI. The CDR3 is CASSLRDRSYEQYF. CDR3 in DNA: TGTGCCAGCAGCCTCCGGGACAGGTCCTACGAGCAGTACTTC.

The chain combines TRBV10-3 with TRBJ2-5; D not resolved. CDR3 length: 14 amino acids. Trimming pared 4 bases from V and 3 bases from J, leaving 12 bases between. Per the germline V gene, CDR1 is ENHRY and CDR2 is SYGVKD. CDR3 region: CAISAVTGKETQYF. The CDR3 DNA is TGTGCCATCAGTGCAGTTACGGGCAAAGAGACCCAGTACTTC.

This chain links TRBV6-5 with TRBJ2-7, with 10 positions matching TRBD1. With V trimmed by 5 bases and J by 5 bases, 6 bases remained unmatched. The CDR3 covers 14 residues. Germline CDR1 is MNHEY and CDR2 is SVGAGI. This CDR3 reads CASSNRDRGHEQYF. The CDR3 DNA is TGTGCCAGCAGTAACCGGGACAGGGGCCACGAGCAGTACTTC.

The DNA for the CDR3 is TGCGCCAGCAGCGGCGGGACTAGCGGGGGACCCACAGATACGCAGTATTTT. Its translation: CASSGGTSGGPTDTQYF. V is TRBV5-1 and J is TRBJ2-3; 14 nucleotides align to TRBD2. Per the germline V gene, CDR1 is SGHRS and CDR2 is YFSETQ. Trimming removed 4 bases from V and 2 bases from J; junction bases left unmatched: 6. This CDR3 is built from 17 residues.

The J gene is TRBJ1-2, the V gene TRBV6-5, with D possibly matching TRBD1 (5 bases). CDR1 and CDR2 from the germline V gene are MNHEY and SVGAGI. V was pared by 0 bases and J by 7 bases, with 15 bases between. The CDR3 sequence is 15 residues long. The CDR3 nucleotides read TGTGCCAGCAGTTACTCGAATCTGGGGGGGGGTGGCTACACCTTC. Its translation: CASSYSNLGGGGYTF.

CDR3 sequence (DNA): TGCAGTGCCGTCCTCCGGGATGAGCAGTTCTTC. It specifies CSAVLRDEQFF. The chain carries TRBV20-1 and TRBJ2-1, with D hard to call. The CDR3 is 11 residues long. The V end was cut by 6 bases, the J end by 8 bases, with 11 bases between. Germline values: CDR1 DFQATT, CDR2 SNEGSKA (reference sequence).

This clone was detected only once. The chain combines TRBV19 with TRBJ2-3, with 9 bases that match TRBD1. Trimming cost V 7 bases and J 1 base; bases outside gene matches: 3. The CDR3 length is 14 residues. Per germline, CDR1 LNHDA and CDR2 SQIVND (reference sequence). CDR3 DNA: TGTGCCAGTACTACAGGGGGCGGCACAGATACGCAGTATTTT. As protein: CASTTGGGTDTQYF.

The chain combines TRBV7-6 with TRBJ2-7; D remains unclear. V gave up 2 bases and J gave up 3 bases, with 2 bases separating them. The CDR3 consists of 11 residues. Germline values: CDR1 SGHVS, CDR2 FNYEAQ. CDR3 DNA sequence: TGTGCCAGCAGCTTAAACTACGAGCAGTACTTC. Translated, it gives CASSLNYEQYF.

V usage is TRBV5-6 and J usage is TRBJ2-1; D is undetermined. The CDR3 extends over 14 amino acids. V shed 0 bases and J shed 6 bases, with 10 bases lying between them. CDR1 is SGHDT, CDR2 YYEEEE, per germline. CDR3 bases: TGTGCCAGCAGCTTGGGTTTGGAGTTCAATGAGCAGTTCTTC. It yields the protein CASSLGLEFNEQFF.

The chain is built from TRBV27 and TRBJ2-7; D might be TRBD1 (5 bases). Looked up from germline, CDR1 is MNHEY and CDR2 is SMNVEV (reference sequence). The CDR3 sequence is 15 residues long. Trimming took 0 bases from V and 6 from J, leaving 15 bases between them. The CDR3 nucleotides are TGTGCCAGCAGTTTATCGTCGACAGCTCCGGGCGAGCAGTACTTC. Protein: CASSLSSTAPGEQYF.

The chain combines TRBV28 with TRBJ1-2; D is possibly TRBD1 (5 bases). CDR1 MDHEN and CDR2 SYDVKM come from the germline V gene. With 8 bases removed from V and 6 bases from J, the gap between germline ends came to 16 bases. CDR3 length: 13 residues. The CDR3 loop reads CASHWGINHGYTF. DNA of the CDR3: TGTGCCAGCCATTGGGGCATAAATCATGGCTACACCTTC.

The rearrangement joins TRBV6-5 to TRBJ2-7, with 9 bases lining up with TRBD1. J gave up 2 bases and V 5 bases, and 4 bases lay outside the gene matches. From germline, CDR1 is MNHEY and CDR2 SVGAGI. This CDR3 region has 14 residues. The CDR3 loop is CASSAGTGPYEQYF. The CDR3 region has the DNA TGTGCCAGCAGTGCCGGGACAGGGCCCTACGAGCAGTACTTC.

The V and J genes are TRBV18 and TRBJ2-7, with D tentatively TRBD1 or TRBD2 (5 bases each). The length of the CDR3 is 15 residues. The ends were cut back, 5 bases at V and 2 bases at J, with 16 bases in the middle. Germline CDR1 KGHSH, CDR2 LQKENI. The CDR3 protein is CASSSQGTVAYEQYF. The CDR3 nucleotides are TGTGCCAGCTCATCCCAAGGGACGGTGGCCTACGAGCAGTACTTC. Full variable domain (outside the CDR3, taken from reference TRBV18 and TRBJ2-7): NAGVMQNPRHLVRRRGQEARLRCSPMKGHSHVYWYRQLPEEGLKFMVYLQKENIIDESGMPKERFSAEFPKEGPSILRIQQVVRGDSAAYFCASSSQGTVAYEQYFGPGTRLTVT.

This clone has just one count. The CDR3 DNA is TGTGCCAGCAGTTACCTAGCGGGATCCTACGAGCAGTACTTC. Translation: CASSYLAGSYEQYF. The chain couples TRBV6-5 to TRBJ2-7; TRBD2 matches at 9 bases. The CDR3 loop spans 14 amino acids. V lost 2 bases and J lost 1; bases outside the gene matches: 0. Germline CDR1 and CDR2: MNHEY and SVGAGI.

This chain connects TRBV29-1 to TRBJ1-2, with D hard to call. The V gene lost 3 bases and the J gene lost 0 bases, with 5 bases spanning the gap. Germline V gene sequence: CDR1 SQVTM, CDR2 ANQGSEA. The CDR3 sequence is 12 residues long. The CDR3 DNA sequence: TGCAGCGTTGAGATAGCTAACTATGGCTACACCTTC. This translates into CSVEIANYGYTF.

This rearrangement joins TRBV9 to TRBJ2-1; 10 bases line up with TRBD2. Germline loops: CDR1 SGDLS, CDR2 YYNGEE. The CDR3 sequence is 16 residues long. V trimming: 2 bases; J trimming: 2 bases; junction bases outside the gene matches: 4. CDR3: CASSVTGLAAYNEQFF. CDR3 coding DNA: TGTGCCAGCAGCGTCACTGGACTAGCGGCCTACAATGAGCAGTTCTTC. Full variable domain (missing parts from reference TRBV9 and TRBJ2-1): DSGVTQTPKHLITATGQRVTLRCSPRSGDLSVYWYQQSLDQGLQFLIQYYNGEERAKGNILERFSAQQFPDLHSELNLSSLELGDSALYFCASSVTGLAAYNEQFFGPGTRLTVL.

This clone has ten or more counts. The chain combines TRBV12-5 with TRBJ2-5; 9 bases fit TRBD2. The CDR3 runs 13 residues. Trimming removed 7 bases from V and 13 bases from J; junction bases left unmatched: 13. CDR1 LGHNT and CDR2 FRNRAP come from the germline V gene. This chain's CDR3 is CASAPGLAQAGYF. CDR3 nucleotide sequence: TGTGCTAGTGCCCCGGGACTAGCCCAGGCTGGGTACTTC. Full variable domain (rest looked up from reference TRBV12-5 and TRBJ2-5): DARVTQTPRHKVTEMGQEVTMRCQPILGHNTVFWYRQTMMQGLELLAYFRNRAPLDDSGMPKDRFSAEMPDATLATLKIQPSEPRDSAVYFCASAPGLAQAGYFGPGTRLLVL.

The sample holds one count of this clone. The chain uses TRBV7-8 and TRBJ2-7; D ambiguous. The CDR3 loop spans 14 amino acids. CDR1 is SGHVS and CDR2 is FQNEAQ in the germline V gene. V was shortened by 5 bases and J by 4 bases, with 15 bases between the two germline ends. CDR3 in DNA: TGTGCCAGCAGCCGGAAGGGCCAGGAATACGAGCAGTACTTC. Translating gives CASSRKGQEYEQYF.

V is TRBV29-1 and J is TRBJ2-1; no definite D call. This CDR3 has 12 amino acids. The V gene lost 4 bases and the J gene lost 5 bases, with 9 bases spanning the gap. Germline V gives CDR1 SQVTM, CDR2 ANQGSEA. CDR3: CSVAAYNNEQFF. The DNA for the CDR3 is TGCAGCGTTGCTGCTTACAACAATGAGCAGTTCTTC.

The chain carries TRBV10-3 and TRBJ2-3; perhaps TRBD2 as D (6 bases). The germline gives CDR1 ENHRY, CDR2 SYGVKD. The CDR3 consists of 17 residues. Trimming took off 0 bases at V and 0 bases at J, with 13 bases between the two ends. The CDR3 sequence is CAISESPGTRSTDTQYF. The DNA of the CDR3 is TGTGCCATCAGTGAGTCCCCCGGGACTCGTAGCACAGATACGCAGTATTTT.

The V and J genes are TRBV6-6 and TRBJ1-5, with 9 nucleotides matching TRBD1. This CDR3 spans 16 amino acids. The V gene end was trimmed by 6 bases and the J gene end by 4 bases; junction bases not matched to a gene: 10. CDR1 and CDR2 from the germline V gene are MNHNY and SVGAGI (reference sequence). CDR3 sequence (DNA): TGTGCCAGCAGGCTATTTCAGGGACAGGGTAATCAGCCCCAGCATTTT. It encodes CASRLFQGQGNQPQHF.

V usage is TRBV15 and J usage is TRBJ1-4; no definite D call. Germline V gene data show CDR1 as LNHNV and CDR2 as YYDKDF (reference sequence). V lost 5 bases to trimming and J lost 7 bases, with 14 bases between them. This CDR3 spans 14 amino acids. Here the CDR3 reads CATSPRAGGEKLFF. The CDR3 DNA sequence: TGTGCCACCAGCCCACGGGCGGGAGGTGAAAAACTGTTTTTT.

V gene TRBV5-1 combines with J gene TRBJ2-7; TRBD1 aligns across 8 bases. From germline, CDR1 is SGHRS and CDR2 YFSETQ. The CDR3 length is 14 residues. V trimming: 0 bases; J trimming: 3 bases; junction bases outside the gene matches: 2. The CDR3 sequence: CASSLAGGDYEQYF. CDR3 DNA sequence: TGCGCCAGCAGCTTGGCAGGGGGCGACTACGAGCAGTACTTC.